This T cell receptor (beta chain) stems from a study of shared T cell receptors in the human thymus. The CDR3 sequence is 16 residues long. Trimming cost V 5 bases and J 0 bases, with 11 bases left between them. The V gene's germline CDR1 is MNHEY and CDR2 SMNVEV (reference sequence). The assay was immunoSEQ multiplex PCR, and TCRdb's table has in-frame clones only and misses some. The sample carries some 760,000 clones, roughly 88% recorded once. This same sample was also part of a study on human thymus T cells. From that second work: Corrective surgery for congenital heart defects was being performed on the healthy Finnish infants who were the donors. During corrective heart surgery, resections were taken, and the thymus tissue came from them. V and J genes seemed to be used with bias in thymic and blood repertoires. Related studies noted strongly shared thymic repertoires across unrelated people.

The sequenced sample was thymocytes. This receptor was identified in a girl under three years old with a congenital heart defect. The chain combines TRBV27 with TRBJ2-6, with D unclear. The CDR3 loop is CASSSPEHSGANVLTF. The CDR3 bases are TGTGCCAGCAGTAGTCCGGAGCACTCTGGGGCCAACGTCCTGACTTTC.